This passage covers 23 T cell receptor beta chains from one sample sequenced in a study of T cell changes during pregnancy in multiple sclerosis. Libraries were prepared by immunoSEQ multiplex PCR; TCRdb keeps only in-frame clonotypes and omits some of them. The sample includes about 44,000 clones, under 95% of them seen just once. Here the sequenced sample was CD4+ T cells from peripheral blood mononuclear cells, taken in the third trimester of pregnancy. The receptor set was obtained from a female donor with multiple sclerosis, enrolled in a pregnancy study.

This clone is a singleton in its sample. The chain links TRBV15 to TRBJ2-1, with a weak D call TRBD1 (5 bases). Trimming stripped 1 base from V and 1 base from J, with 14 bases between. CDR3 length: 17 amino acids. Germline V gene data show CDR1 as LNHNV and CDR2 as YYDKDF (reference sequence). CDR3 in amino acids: CATSRVLGQGSYNEQFF. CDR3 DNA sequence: TGTGCCACCAGCAGAGTATTAGGGCAGGGATCCTACAATGAGCAGTTCTTC.

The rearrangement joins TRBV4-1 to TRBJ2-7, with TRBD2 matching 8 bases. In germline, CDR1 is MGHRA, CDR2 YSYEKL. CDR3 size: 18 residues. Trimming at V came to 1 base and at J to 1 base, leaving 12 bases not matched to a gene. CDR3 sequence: CASSQVASGLVSSYEQYF. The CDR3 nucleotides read TGCGCCAGCAGCCAAGTGGCTAGCGGGTTAGTGTCATCCTACGAGCAGTACTTC.

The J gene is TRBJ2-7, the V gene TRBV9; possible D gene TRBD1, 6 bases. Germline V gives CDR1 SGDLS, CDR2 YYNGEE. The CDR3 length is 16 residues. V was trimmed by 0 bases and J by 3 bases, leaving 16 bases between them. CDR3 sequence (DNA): TGTGCCAGCAGCGTAGTTAGGGGGTACGTCGGCTACGAGCAGTACTTC. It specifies CASSVVRGYVGYEQYF.

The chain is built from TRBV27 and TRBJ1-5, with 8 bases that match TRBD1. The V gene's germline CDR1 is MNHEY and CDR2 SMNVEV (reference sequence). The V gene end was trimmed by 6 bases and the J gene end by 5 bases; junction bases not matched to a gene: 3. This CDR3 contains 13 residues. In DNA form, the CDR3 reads TGTGCCAGCAGGACAGGGGTCGATCAGCCCCAGCATTTT. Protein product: CASRTGVDQPQHF.

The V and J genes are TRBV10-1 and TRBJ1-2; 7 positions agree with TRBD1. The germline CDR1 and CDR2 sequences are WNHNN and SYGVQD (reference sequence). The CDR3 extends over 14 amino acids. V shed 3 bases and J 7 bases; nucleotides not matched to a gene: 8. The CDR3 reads CASSERGQFRGYTF. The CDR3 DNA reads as TGCGCCAGCAGTGAAAGGGGGCAGTTCCGTGGCTACACCTTC.

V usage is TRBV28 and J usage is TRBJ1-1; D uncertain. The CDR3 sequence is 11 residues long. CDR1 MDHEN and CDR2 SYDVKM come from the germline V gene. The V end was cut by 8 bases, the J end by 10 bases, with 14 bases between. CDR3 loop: CASGLIRGAFF. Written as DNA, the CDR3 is TGTGCCAGCGGACTTATACGGGGAGCTTTCTTT.

In nucleotides, the CDR3 is TGTGCCAGCAGTGAGGTTGTACAATTAAACACCATATATTTT. Translating gives CASSEVVQLNTIYF. The rearrangement links TRBV28 to TRBJ1-3, with unresolved D. Trimming removed 5 bases from V and 6 bases from J, with 14 bases in between. This CDR3 region has 14 residues. Germline V gives CDR1 MDHEN, CDR2 SYDVKM.

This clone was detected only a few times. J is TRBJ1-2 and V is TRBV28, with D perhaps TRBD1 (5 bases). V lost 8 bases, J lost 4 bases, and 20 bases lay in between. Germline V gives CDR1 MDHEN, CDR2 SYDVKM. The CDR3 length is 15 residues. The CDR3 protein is CASHKGQGTRYGYTF. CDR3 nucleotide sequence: TGTGCCAGCCACAAAGGACAAGGAACGCGCTATGGCTACACCTTC.

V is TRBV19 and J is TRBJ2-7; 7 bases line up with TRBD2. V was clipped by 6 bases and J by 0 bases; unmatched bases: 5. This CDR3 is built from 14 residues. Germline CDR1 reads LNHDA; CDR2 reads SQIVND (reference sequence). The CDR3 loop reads CASRGLADSYEQYF. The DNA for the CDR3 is TGTGCCAGTAGAGGGCTAGCGGACTCCTACGAGCAGTACTTC.

The CDR3 DNA reads as TGTGCCAGCAGCGTAGAGGGGGTGATGGGGCGATCTAACTATGGCTACACCTTC. Protein sequence: CASSVEGVMGRSNYGYTF. The chain uses TRBV9 and TRBJ1-2, with D perhaps matching TRBD1 (6 bases). V was pared by 0 bases and J by 0 bases, with 18 bases between. The CDR3 has 18 amino acids. CDR1 is SGDLS, CDR2 YYNGEE, per germline.

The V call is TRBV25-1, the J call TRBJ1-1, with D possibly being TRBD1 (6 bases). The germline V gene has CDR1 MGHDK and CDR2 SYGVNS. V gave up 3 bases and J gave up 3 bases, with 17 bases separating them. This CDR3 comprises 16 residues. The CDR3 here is CASSDGQTVRDTEAFF. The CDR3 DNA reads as TGTGCCAGCAGTGACGGACAGACTGTAAGAGACACTGAAGCTTTCTTT.

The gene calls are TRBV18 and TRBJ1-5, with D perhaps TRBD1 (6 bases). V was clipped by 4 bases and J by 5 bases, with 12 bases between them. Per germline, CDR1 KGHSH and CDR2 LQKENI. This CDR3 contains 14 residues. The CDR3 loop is CASSLGRGDQPQHF. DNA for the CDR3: TGTGCCAGCTCACTCGGCAGGGGAGATCAGCCCCAGCATTTT.

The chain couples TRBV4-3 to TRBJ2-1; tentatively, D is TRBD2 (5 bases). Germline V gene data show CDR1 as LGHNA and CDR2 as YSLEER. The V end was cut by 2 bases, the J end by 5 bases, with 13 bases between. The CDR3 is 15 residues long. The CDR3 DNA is TGCGCCAGCAGCCAATTCGTAATGGGAGACAATGAGCAGTTCTTC. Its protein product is CASSQFVMGDNEQFF.

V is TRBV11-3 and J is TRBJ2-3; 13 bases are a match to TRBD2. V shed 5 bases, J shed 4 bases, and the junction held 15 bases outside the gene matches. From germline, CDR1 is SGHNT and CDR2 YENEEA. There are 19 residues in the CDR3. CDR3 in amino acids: CASSRPGLAGPPGPDTQYF. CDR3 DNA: TGTGCCAGCAGCCGACCGGGACTAGCGGGACCTCCGGGGCCAGATACGCAGTATTTT.

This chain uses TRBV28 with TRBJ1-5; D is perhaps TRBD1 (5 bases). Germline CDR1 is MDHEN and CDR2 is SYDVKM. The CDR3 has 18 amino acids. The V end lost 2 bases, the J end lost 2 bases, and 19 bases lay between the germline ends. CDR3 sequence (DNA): TGTGCCAGCAGTTTAAGGGGAAACTCGGGGACTGGCAATCAGCCCCAGCATTTT. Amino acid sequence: CASSLRGNSGTGNQPQHF.

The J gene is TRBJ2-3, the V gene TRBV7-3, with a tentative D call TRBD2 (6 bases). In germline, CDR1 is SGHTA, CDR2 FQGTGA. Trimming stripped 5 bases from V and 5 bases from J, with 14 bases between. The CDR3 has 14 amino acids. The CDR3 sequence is CASSASGGGDTQYF. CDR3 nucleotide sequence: TGTGCCAGCAGCGCCTCCGGGGGTGGAGATACGCAGTATTTT.

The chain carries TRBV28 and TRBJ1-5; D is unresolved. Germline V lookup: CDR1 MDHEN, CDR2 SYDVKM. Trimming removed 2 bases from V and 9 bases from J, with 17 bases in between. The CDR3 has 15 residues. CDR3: CASSLTTPTARPQHF. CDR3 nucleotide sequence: TGTGCCAGCAGTTTAACTACTCCAACCGCACGGCCCCAGCATTTT.

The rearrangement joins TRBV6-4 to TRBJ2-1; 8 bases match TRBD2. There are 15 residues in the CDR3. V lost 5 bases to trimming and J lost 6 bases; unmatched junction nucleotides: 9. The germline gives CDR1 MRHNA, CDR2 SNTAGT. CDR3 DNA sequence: TGTGCCAGCAGTCCTCGAGCGGGAGCCTTCAATGAGCAGTTCTTC. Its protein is CASSPRAGAFNEQFF.

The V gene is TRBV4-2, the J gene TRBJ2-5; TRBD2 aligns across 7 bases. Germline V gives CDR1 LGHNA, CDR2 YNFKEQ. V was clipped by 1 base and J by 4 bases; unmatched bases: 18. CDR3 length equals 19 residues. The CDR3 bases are TGTGCCAGCAGCCAAGTTCTGGGCTCGTCGGGGGGTCCTCGAGAGACCCAGTACTTC. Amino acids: CASSQVLGSSGGPRETQYF.

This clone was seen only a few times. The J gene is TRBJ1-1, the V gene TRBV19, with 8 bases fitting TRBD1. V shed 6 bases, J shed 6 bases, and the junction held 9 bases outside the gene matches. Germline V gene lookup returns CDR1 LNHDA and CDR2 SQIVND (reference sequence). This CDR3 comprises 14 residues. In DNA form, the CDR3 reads TGTGCCAGTAGCCGGACAGGGAGCCTCCCTGAAGCTTTCTTT. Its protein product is CASSRTGSLPEAFF.

This CDR3 is CAWTPPNSYNEQFF. The CDR3 coding sequence is TGTGCCTGGACTCCTCCGAACTCATACAATGAGCAGTTCTTC. The chain uses TRBV30 and TRBJ2-1; unclear D gene. In germline, CDR1 is GTSNPN, CDR2 SVGIG (reference sequence). Deletions cut 4 bases from V and 4 bases from J, with 14 bases between. The length of the CDR3 is 14 residues.

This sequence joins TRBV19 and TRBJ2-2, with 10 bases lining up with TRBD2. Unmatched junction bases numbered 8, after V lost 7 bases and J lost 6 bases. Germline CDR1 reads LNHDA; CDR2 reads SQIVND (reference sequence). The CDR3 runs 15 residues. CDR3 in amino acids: CASKPGTSVPGELFF. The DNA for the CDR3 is TGTGCCAGTAAACCCGGGACTAGCGTACCCGGGGAGCTGTTTTTT.

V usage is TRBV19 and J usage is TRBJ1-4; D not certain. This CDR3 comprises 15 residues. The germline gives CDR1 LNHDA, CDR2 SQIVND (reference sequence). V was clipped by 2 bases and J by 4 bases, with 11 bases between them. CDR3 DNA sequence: TGTGCCAGTAGTATATCGGCCGGGGTTAATGAAAAACTGTTTTTT. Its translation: CASSISAGVNEKLFF.